In its sample, the clone carrying this T cell receptor (beta chain) was seen a few times. Antigen unknown. The data were taken from a study of CD8+CD57+ T cells in acquired aplastic anemia. As for the study in general: Mean yield of DNA from sorted CD4+ and CD8+ cells was approximately 3 ug.

The use of genomic DNA as template underpinned the TCR beta VDJ and CDR3 profiling. One entry per CDR3 protein, called by TCRdb with MiXCR from the reads. The sample holds some 220,000 distinct CDR3 sequences; roughly 35% are singletons and the top ten take 0.9% to 1.2%. Findings and limits, study-wide: For CD8+ Simpson's diversity, patients and controls showed no significant difference.

V was shortened by 1 base and J by 3 bases, with 6 bases between the two germline ends. The CDR3 length is 14 residues. Germline V lookup: CDR1 SGHTA, CDR2 FQGTGA. Sequenced sample: sorted CD4+, CD8+, or CD8+CD57+ T cells (not recorded which) from PBMCs. This TCR was recovered from a human donor in good health, serving as a control. V and J are TRBV7-3 and TRBJ2-2; D remains unclear. DNA of the CDR3: TGTGCCAGCAGCTTAAATAGGGACACCGGGGAGCTGTTTTTT. It encodes CASSLNRDTGELFF.